A selection of T cell receptor beta chains follows, all from one sample in a study of CD8 T cells in Susac syndrome. TCRdb independently ran MiXCR on the immunoSEQ multiplex PCR reads; one entry per CDR3 protein. In the table there are fewer than 150,000 distinct CDR3 sequences, about 96% of which are singletons. The sample taken for sequencing was CD4+ T cells from PBMCs. The receptors here all came from a human donor in good health. Each CDR3 is given with its conserved first and last residue. Fields, in order: J gene, clone size, V gene, D gene, CDR3 protein, CDR3 DNA. A D gene is named only where the DNA matches it firmly. Clone size is stated in some rows and not others, as once, few, many or a class when expanded.

TRBJ2-5,-,TRBV28,-,CASSGATRGGETQYF,TGTGCCAGCAGCGGGGCAACAAGGGGAGGTGAGACCCAGTACTTC
TRBJ2-1,-,TRBV29-1,TRBD2,CSVPRLASSYNEQFF,TGCAGCGTTCCCCGACTAGCAAGCTCCTACAATGAGCAGTTCTTC
TRBJ1-4,-,TRBV3-1,TRBD1,CASSRDGTGGEELFF,TGTGCCAGCAGCCGGGATGGGACAGGGGGAGAGGAACTGTTTTTT
TRBJ1-4,-,TRBV4-1,-,CASSQPFRTGRNEKLFF,TGCGCCAGCAGCCAACCGTTTAGGACGGGGAGAAATGAAAAACTGTTTTTT
TRBJ2-7,-,TRBV3-1,-,CASSQERGREQYF,TGTGCCAGCAGCCAAGAAAGAGGAAGGGAGCAGTACTTC
TRBJ2-4,once,TRBV7-2,TRBD1,CASRRGQLAKNIQYF,TGTGCCAGCAGACGGGGACAGCTAGCCAAAAACATTCAGTACTTC
TRBJ1-1,-,TRBV5-1,-,CASSLQEDTEAFF,TGCGCCAGCAGCTTACAGGAGGACACTGAAGCTTTCTTT
TRBJ2-4,-,TRBV2,-,CASRDLMGVGNIQYF,TGTGCCAGCAGGGATTTGATGGGAGTAGGAAACATTCAGTACTTC
TRBJ1-2,-,TRBV7-9,-,CASSKGEEGGYTF,TGTGCCAGCAGCAAAGGAGAGGAAGGTGGCTACACCTTC
TRBJ2-5,-,TRBV28,TRBD2,CASRSAGTSEQETQYF,TGTGCCAGCAGATCAGCCGGGACTAGCGAACAAGAGACCCAGTACTTC
TRBJ2-5,-,TRBV12-3/TRBV12-4,-,CASSWSGGGETQYF,TGTGCCAGCAGTTGGTCAGGGGGAGGAGAGACCCAGTACTTC
TRBJ1-2,-,TRBV7-2,TRBD1,CASSLFGTGGNYGYTF,TGTGCCAGCAGCTTATTCGGGACAGGGGGTAACTATGGCTACACCTTC
TRBJ2-5,-,TRBV12-3/TRBV12-4,-,CASSLDGIRGVTQYF,TGTGCCAGCAGTTTAGACGGGATCCGGGGTGTGACCCAGTACTTC
TRBJ2-1,-,TRBV19,-,CASSRGSSYNEQFF,TGTGCCAGTAGTCGAGGGAGCTCCTACAATGAGCAGTTCTTC
TRBJ2-2,-,TRBV5-1,-,CASTSPPGPNTGELFF,TGCGCCAGCACCTCGCCGCCCGGCCCGAACACCGGGGAGCTGTTTTTT
TRBJ2-1,-,TRBV9,TRBD2,CASSVLSGTSYNEQFF,TGTGCCAGCAGCGTACTGAGCGGGACCTCCTACAATGAGCAGTTCTTC
TRBJ2-6,-,TRBV28,-,CASSLASFSGANVLTF,TGTGCCAGCAGTTTGGCCAGCTTCTCTGGGGCCAACGTCCTGACTTTC
TRBJ2-1,-,TRBV3-1,-,CASSHGAGEQFF,TGTGCCAGCAGCCACGGCGCGGGTGAGCAGTTCTTC
TRBJ2-7,-,TRBV3-1,TRBD1,CASSVGTGSYEQYF,TGTGCCAGCTCCGTCGGGACAGGTTCCTACGAGCAGTACTTC
TRBJ1-5,-,TRBV24-1,TRBD1,CATSDSLGTDQPQHF,TGTGCCACCAGTGATTCCCTAGGGACAGATCAGCCCCAGCATTTT
TRBJ2-4,-,TRBV18,TRBD2,CASSPPGLAGAGNIQYF,TGTGCCAGCTCACCACCGGGGCTAGCGGGAGCGGGAAACATTCAGTACTTC
TRBJ2-7,-,TRBV20-1,TRBD2,CSARTSQREKFEQYF,TGCAGTGCTAGGACCTCTCAGCGGGAGAAGTTCGAGCAGTACTTC
TRBJ1-5,-,TRBV5-1,-,CASRSGPWNSNQPQHF,TGCGCCAGCAGATCCGGGCCTTGGAATAGCAATCAGCCCCAGCATTTT
TRBJ2-1,once,TRBV3-1,TRBD2,CASSPEGLAGGNEQFF,TGTGCCAGCAGCCCGGAGGGACTAGCGGGAGGGAATGAGCAGTTCTTC
TRBJ2-5,-,TRBV5-1,-,CASSFQADQETQYF,TGCGCCAGCAGCTTTCAAGCGGACCAAGAGACCCAGTACTTC
TRBJ2-7,-,TRBV2,-,CASRGRAYEQYF,TGTGCCAGCCGAGGGCGGGCCTACGAGCAGTACTTC
TRBJ2-5,-,TRBV29-1,-,CSVRRPQETQYF,TGCAGCGTTAGACGGCCGCAAGAGACCCAGTACTTC
TRBJ2-7,-,TRBV7-8,-,CASSLGGPSYEQYF,TGTGCCAGCAGCTTAGGGGGACCGAGCTACGAGCAGTACTTC
TRBJ2-1,-,TRBV20-1,TRBD2,CSASGGRSSYNEQFF,TGCAGTGCTTCCGGGGGGAGGAGCTCCTACAATGAGCAGTTCTTC
TRBJ2-5,-,TRBV7-2,TRBD2,CASSSRLAGGTETQYF,TGTGCCAGCAGCTCCCGACTAGCGGGAGGCACAGAGACCCAGTACTTC
TRBJ1-1,-,TRBV7-2,TRBD1,CASSPRTGRNTEAFF,TGTGCCAGCAGCCCCAGGACAGGGAGGAACACTGAAGCTTTCTTT
TRBJ2-5,-,TRBV29-1,-,CSVEVGGNQETQYF,TGCAGCGTTGAGGTCGGCGGGAACCAAGAGACCCAGTACTTC
TRBJ2-7,-,TRBV7-2,-,CASSEKYEQYF,TGTGCCAGCAGCGAAAAATACGAGCAGTACTTC
TRBJ2-7,-,TRBV9,TRBD1,CASSAGPGTAIEMQYF,TGTGCCAGCAGCGCAGGACCCGGGACAGCAATAGAGATGCAGTACTTC
TRBJ2-3,-,TRBV4-1,-,CASSQDPGTYTDTQYF,TGCGCCAGCAGCCAAGATCCGGGGACGTACACAGATACGCAGTATTTT